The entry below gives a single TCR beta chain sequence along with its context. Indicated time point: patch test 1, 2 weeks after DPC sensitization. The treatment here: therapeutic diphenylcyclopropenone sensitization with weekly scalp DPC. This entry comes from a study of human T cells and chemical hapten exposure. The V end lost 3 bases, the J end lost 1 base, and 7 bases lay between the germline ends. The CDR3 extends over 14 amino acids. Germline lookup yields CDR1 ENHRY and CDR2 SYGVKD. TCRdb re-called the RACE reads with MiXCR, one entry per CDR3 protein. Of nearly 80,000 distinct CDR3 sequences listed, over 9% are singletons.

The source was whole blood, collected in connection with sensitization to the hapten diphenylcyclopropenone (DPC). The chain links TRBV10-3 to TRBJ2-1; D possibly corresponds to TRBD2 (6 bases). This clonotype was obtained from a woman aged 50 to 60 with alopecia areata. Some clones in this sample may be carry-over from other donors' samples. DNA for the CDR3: TGTGCCATCAGTGAAGGGACTTCCTACAATGAGCAGTTCTTC. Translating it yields CAISEGTSYNEQFF.